This TCR beta chain was recovered during a study of T cells in Graves' hyperthyroidism and ophthalmopathy. The source material, RNA transcripts, was used to amplify TCR beta CDR3 regions. With the HTBI primer set, the TCR CDR3 went through a first round of RT-PCR. TCRdb reanalysed the multiplex PCR reads using MiXCR and keeps one entry per CDR3 protein. The sample lists about half a million distinct CDR3 sequences; 20% were seen once. Germline-derived CDR1 and CDR2 are PRHDT and FYEKMQ (reference sequence). The CDR3 length is 17 residues. Trimming shortened V by 5 bases and J by 2 bases, and 18 bases separated the two germline ends. This clonotype was observed a few times.

Sequencing input: blood. The receptor comes from a man aged 18 to 30 with Graves' hyperthyroidism. The chain employs TRBV13 and TRBJ2-2, with D perhaps matching TRBD1 or TRBD2 (6 bases each). CDR3 loop: CASSPEIGGLNTGELFF. The CDR3 DNA reads TGTGCCAGCAGCCCCGAGATCGGGGGCCTTAACACCGGGGAGCTGTTTTTT. Supplemented by reference TRBV13 and TRBJ2-2, the full variable domain reads AAGVIQSPRHLIKEKRETATLKCYPIPRHDTVYWYQQGPGQDPQFLISFYEKMQSDKGSIPDRFSAQQFSDYHSELNMSSLELGDSALYFCASSPEIGGLNTGELFFGEGSRLTVL.